What follows describes a single TCR beta chain. The sample belongs to a study of blood T cell repertoires in COVID-19. Study details: Material from acute and convalescent COVID-19 was sourced from the United States, Italy and Spain.

Original handling: Counts of nucleated cells, estimated from reference gene primer amplification, were obtained. Sequenced by immunoSEQ multiplex PCR; TCRdb stores in-frame clones only, minus some. The V and J calls and clone size were taken over from that table, and D and trimming were inferred from the DNA. The top ten hold about 3% of the sample, which has approximately 50,000 clones, about 87% seen once. The V gene end was trimmed by 8 bases and the J gene end by 4 bases; junction bases not matched to a gene: 9. There are 15 residues in the CDR3. Per germline, CDR1 SEHNR and CDR2 FQNEAQ (reference sequence).

This TCR came from a human donor in a cohort sampled during active COVID-19. Specimen: peripheral blood. The chain is built from TRBV7-9 and TRBJ2-2, with 8 bases lining up with TRBD2. For the CDR3, the DNA is TGTGCCAGCCCCGGGAGGGGCGGTCCCACCGGGGAGCTGTTTTTT. Translating it yields CASPGRGGPTGELFF.